Presented here are 27 T cell receptor beta chains from one specimen sequenced in a study of blood T cell repertoires in COVID-19. Clones were sequenced by immunoSEQ multiplex PCR, and TCRdb holds only the in-frame ones, with some missing. The sample lists about 70,000 clones, 79% seen once, with roughly 6.3% in the top ten. The sequenced sample was peripheral blood. The source is an older woman with acute or convalescent COVID-19.

In DNA form, the CDR3 reads TGCGCCAGCAGTGAGTCGAGGAGAGACCACCCTCCGTTGGATACTGAAGCTTTCTTT. It encodes CASSESRRDHPPLDTEAFF. The gene calls are TRBV10-1 and TRBJ1-1, with D hard to call. This CDR3 is 19 amino acids long. V lost 0 bases, J lost 5 bases, and 25 bases lay in between. Germline-derived CDR1 and CDR2 are WNHNN and SYGVQD (reference sequence).

This rearrangement joins TRBV5-1 to TRBJ2-3; possibly TRBD1 for D (5 bases). The CDR3 sequence is 13 residues long. The V gene's germline CDR1 is SGHRS and CDR2 YFSETQ. V dropped 4 bases and J dropped 2 bases, with 8 bases sitting between them. The CDR3 sequence is CASSPTVTDTQYF. As DNA, the CDR3 is TGCGCCAGCAGCCCGACAGTCACAGATACGCAGTATTTT.

The chain's CDR3 is CASSALTGNNEKLFF. The CDR3 DNA follows: TGTGCCAGTAGTGCCCTGACAGGAAATAATGAAAAACTGTTTTTT. The V and J genes are TRBV19 and TRBJ1-4, with a tentative D call TRBD1 (6 bases). Germline V gives CDR1 LNHDA, CDR2 SQIVND (reference sequence). The CDR3 has 15 residues. Trimming left V 5 bases short and J 4 bases short, with 14 bases between.

The chain joins TRBV6-5 to TRBJ2-7; possible D gene TRBD1, 7 bases. Trimming removed 0 bases from V and 4 bases from J, with 13 bases in between. Germline V gives CDR1 MNHEY, CDR2 SVGAGI. The CDR3 spans 15 residues. The CDR3: CASSYSRDRVYEQYF. The CDR3 bases are TGTGCCAGCAGTTACTCGCGGGACAGAGTTTACGAGCAGTACTTC.

The chain recombines TRBV7-9 with TRBJ2-5, with 12 positions matching TRBD1. After removal of 3 bases from V and 5 bases from J, the junction contained 4 bases not matched to a gene. The CDR3 covers 15 residues. In germline, CDR1 is SEHNR, CDR2 FQNEAQ (reference sequence). This chain's CDR3 is CASSLGQGAGETQYF. CDR3 nucleotide sequence: TGTGCCAGCAGCTTGGGACAGGGGGCGGGGGAGACCCAGTACTTC.

V gene TRBV6-4 combines with J gene TRBJ1-3, with no clear D. CDR1 is MRHNA and CDR2 is SNTAGT in the germline V gene. The V gene lost 7 bases and the J gene lost 0 bases, with 16 bases spanning the gap. This CDR3 comprises 16 residues. The CDR3 sequence is CASIIEYPVSGNTIYF. The CDR3 DNA follows: TGTGCCAGCATAATCGAGTACCCCGTCTCTGGAAACACCATATATTTT.

The V call is TRBV2, the J call TRBJ2-3, with D hard to call. CDR3 length: 12 amino acids. CDR1 SNHLY and CDR2 FYNNEI come from the germline V gene. Between the trimmed V and J ends, which lost 2 bases and 5 bases, there was a span of 5 bases. This CDR3 reads CASSETGDTQYF. In nucleotides, the CDR3 is TGTGCCAGCAGTGAAACCGGAGATACGCAGTATTTT.

J is TRBJ2-5 and V is TRBV19; D perhaps matches TRBD2 (5 bases). Trimming took 4 bases from V and 7 from J, leaving 13 bases between them. This CDR3 is 13 amino acids long. Germline CDR1 reads LNHDA; CDR2 reads SQIVND (reference sequence). CDR3 residues: CASSKSAGPTQYF. The CDR3 region has the DNA TGTGCCAGTAGTAAATCGGCGGGTCCGACCCAGTACTTC.

V and J are TRBV27 and TRBJ2-5; 7 bases are shared with TRBD1. The germline V gene encodes CDR1 MNHEY and CDR2 SMNVEV (reference sequence). After removal of 3 bases from V and 3 bases from J, the junction contained 1 base not matched to a gene. The CDR3 runs 13 residues. In nucleotides, the CDR3 is TGTGCCAGCAGTTTGACAGGGAAAGAGACCCAGTACTTC. It specifies CASSLTGKETQYF.

The chain joins TRBV18 to TRBJ2-7; 7 bases are shared with TRBD1. The CDR3 runs to 14 residues. V lost 6 bases, J lost 3 bases, and 8 bases stayed unmatched. Germline V CDR1 and CDR2: KGHSH, LQKENI. The CDR3 nucleotides are TGTGCCAGCTCTCGGGACAGCCAGAACTACGAGCAGTACTTC. Protein sequence: CASSRDSQNYEQYF. The whole variable domain, remainder taken from reference TRBV18 and TRBJ2-7, is NAGVMQNPRHLVRRRGQEARLRCSPMKGHSHVYWYRQLPEEGLKFMVYLQKENIIDESGMPKERFSAEFPKEGPSILRIQQVVRGDSAAYFCASSRDSQNYEQYFGPGTRLTVT.

The chain recombines TRBV2 with TRBJ2-5; the match to TRBD2 covers 8 bases. The V gene's germline CDR1 is SNHLY and CDR2 FYNNEI. With 5 bases clipped from V and 3 bases from J, the junction kept 11 bases outside the gene matches. The CDR3 totals 16 residues. The CDR3 loop is CASSLKNKRGKETQYF. In nucleotides, the CDR3 is TGTGCCAGCAGTCTTAAAAATAAGCGGGGGAAAGAGACCCAGTACTTC. Full variable domain (missing parts from reference TRBV2 and TRBJ2-5): EPEVTQTPSHQVTQMGQEVILRCVPISNHLYFYWYRQILGQKVEFLVSFYNNEISEKSEIFDDQFSVERPDGSNFTLKIRSTKLEDSAMYFCASSLKNKRGKETQYFGPGTRLLVL.

In its sample, this clone was seen a few times. This chain links TRBV7-8 with TRBJ2-5, with D possibly being TRBD1 (6 bases). This CDR3 is 17 amino acids long. Germline V lookup: CDR1 SGHVS, CDR2 FQNEAQ. V dropped 2 bases and J dropped 7 bases, with 23 bases sitting between them. The CDR3 nucleotides read TGTGCCAGCAGCTTAACGATCCGGGACACCCCGAGGAGGACCCAGTACTTC. It translates to CASSLTIRDTPRRTQYF.

V usage is TRBV19 and J usage is TRBJ1-2; TRBD1 agrees at 7 bases. The CDR3 runs 12 residues. Per the germline V gene, CDR1 is LNHDA and CDR2 is SQIVND (reference sequence). J gave up 7 bases and V 5 bases, and 4 bases lay outside the gene matches. In DNA form, the CDR3 reads TGTGCCAGTAGTCCAGGGACAGTTGGCTACACCTTC. Translation gives CASSPGTVGYTF.

For the CDR3, the DNA is TGTGCCAGCAGCTTCCTACTAGCGGGGGGAACCGGGGAGCTGTTTTTT. It codes for CASSFLLAGGTGELFF. The genes are TRBV7-9 and TRBJ2-2, with TRBD2 identical over 12 bases. The CDR3 spans 16 residues. V was pared by 3 bases and J by 5 bases, with 4 bases of the junction left unmatched. Germline lookup yields CDR1 SEHNR and CDR2 FQNEAQ (reference sequence).

The rearrangement uses TRBV5-1 and TRBJ1-1; TRBD1 aligns across 8 bases. Germline assignment: CDR1 SGHRS and CDR2 YFSETQ. V shed 4 bases, J shed 7 bases, and the junction held 21 bases outside the gene matches. The CDR3 extends over 18 amino acids. CDR3 region: CASSPIHQGAGGTVEAFF. In DNA, the CDR3 is TGCGCCAGCAGCCCGATTCATCAGGGGGCTGGGGGGACGGTTGAAGCTTTCTTT.

The chain joins TRBV5-1 to TRBJ1-2; 9 nucleotides match TRBD1. Germline V CDR1 and CDR2: SGHRS, YFSETQ. V shed 6 bases, J shed 7 bases, and the junction held 13 bases outside the gene matches. This CDR3 is 15 amino acids long. The CDR3 region is CASTATGTGYGGYTF. CDR3 nucleotides: TGCGCCAGCACCGCTACCGGGACAGGGTATGGTGGCTACACCTTC.

This chain uses TRBV6-5 with TRBJ2-7; 7 bases are a match to TRBD2. The CDR3 loop spans 14 amino acids. The germline V gene encodes CDR1 MNHEY and CDR2 SVGAGI. The V gene end was trimmed by 6 bases and the J gene end by 7 bases; junction bases not matched to a gene: 12. CDR3 amino acids: CASRGGGTLWEQYF. CDR3 sequence (DNA): TGTGCCAGCAGGGGCGGGGGAACCCTTTGGGAGCAGTACTTC.

The V call is TRBV7-8, the J call TRBJ1-2; the D gene is possibly TRBD1 (5 bases). Per the germline V gene, CDR1 is SGHVS and CDR2 is FQNEAQ. V was pared by 5 bases and J by 5 bases, with 15 bases between. This CDR3 comprises 14 residues. CDR3 sequence reads: CASSPDGTSYGYTF. The CDR3 DNA follows: TGTGCCAGCAGCCCAGACGGGACTTCTTATGGCTACACCTTC.

The chain combines TRBV5-4 with TRBJ2-2; no firm D call. The CDR3 extends over 14 amino acids. Trimming stripped 2 bases from V and 0 bases from J, with 5 bases between. In germline, CDR1 is SGHNT, CDR2 YYREEE (reference sequence). The chain's CDR3 is CASSFSPNTGELFF. DNA for the CDR3: TGTGCCAGCAGCTTCTCCCCGAACACCGGGGAGCTGTTTTTT.

The chain recombines TRBV6-5 with TRBJ2-7, with 10 bases matching TRBD1. J was trimmed by 1 base and V by 7 bases; bases with no gene match: 4. Germline-derived CDR1 and CDR2 are MNHEY and SVGAGI. CDR3 length: 14 amino acids. CDR3 amino acids: CASTLDRGSYEQYF. CDR3 nucleotide sequence: TGTGCCAGCACTCTGGACAGGGGGTCCTACGAGCAGTACTTC.

This clone was observed once. The J gene is TRBJ1-1, the V gene TRBV28; unclear D gene. Between the trimmed V and J ends, which lost 8 bases and 6 bases, there was a span of 16 bases. The CDR3 consists of 13 residues. CDR1 is MDHEN, CDR2 SYDVKM, per germline. CDR3 amino acids: CASLSSGVAEAFF. CDR3 nucleotides: TGTGCCAGCCTTTCATCCGGGGTAGCTGAAGCTTTCTTT.

This clone was seen only a few times. This chain joins TRBV25-1 and TRBJ1-6; D unclear. V lost 3 bases and J 7 bases, leaving 10 bases between the germline ends. CDR1 MGHDK and CDR2 SYGVNS come from the germline V gene. There are 14 residues in the CDR3. CDR3 DNA sequence: TGTGCCAGCAGTGAGGGCAGCAGAAATTCACCCCTCCACTTT. Protein: CASSEGSRNSPLHF.

The V call is TRBV7-9, the J call TRBJ2-1, with 7 bases lining up with TRBD1. From germline, CDR1 is SEHNR and CDR2 FQNEAQ (reference sequence). CDR3 length: 15 amino acids. V was pared by 3 bases and J by 3 bases, with 5 bases of the junction left unmatched. For the CDR3, the DNA is TGTGCCAGCAGCTTCCCCGGGACAGACTACAATGAGCAGTTCTTC. Protein: CASSFPGTDYNEQFF.

The CDR3 protein is CASSTLAGDTQYF. CDR3 nucleotide sequence: TGTGCCAGCAGCACACTAGCGGGAGATACGCAGTATTTT. The rearrangement uses TRBV5-5 and TRBJ2-3; 9 nucleotides line up with TRBD2. Germline CDR1 is SGHKS and CDR2 is YYEKEE (reference sequence). This CDR3 region has 13 residues. V was clipped by 4 bases and J by 5 bases; unmatched bases: 2.

The genes are TRBV19 and TRBJ1-2; 7 bases agree with TRBD1. CDR3 size: 17 residues. Germline V lookup: CDR1 LNHDA, CDR2 SQIVND (reference sequence). The V segment lost 3 bases and the J segment 6 bases; nucleotides outside the gene matches: 16. In nucleotides, the CDR3 is TGTGCCAGTAGTATGCTTTCTACCGGACAGGCGGCTAATGGCTACACCTTC. Its translation: CASSMLSTGQAANGYTF.

J is TRBJ2-3 and V is TRBV11-2; TRBD1 is a possible D gene (6 bases). Germline CDR1 and CDR2: SGHAT and FQNNGV. V was pared by 4 bases and J by 0 bases, with 11 bases between. This CDR3 spans 15 amino acids. CDR3 in amino acids: CASSSPGASTDTQYF. CDR3 DNA: TGTGCCAGCAGCTCCCCAGGGGCGAGCACAGATACGCAGTATTTT.

This clone was recorded only once. The V gene is TRBV15, the J gene TRBJ1-5, with 8 nucleotides matching TRBD1. Looked up from germline, CDR1 is LNHNV and CDR2 is YYDKDF (reference sequence). The CDR3 consists of 16 residues. V lost 4 bases to trimming and J lost 0 bases; unmatched junction nucleotides: 5. The CDR3 protein is CATSTTGGTSNQPQHF. The CDR3, as DNA: TGTGCCACCAGCACCACAGGGGGGACTAGCAATCAGCCCCAGCATTTT. The whole variable domain, filled in from reference TRBV15 and TRBJ1-5, reads DAMVIQNPRYQVTQFGKPVTLSCSQTLNHNVMYWYQQKSSQAPKLLFHYYDKDFNNEADTPDNFQSRRPNTSFCFLDIRSPGLGDTAMYLCATSTTGGTSNQPQHFGDGTRLSIL.